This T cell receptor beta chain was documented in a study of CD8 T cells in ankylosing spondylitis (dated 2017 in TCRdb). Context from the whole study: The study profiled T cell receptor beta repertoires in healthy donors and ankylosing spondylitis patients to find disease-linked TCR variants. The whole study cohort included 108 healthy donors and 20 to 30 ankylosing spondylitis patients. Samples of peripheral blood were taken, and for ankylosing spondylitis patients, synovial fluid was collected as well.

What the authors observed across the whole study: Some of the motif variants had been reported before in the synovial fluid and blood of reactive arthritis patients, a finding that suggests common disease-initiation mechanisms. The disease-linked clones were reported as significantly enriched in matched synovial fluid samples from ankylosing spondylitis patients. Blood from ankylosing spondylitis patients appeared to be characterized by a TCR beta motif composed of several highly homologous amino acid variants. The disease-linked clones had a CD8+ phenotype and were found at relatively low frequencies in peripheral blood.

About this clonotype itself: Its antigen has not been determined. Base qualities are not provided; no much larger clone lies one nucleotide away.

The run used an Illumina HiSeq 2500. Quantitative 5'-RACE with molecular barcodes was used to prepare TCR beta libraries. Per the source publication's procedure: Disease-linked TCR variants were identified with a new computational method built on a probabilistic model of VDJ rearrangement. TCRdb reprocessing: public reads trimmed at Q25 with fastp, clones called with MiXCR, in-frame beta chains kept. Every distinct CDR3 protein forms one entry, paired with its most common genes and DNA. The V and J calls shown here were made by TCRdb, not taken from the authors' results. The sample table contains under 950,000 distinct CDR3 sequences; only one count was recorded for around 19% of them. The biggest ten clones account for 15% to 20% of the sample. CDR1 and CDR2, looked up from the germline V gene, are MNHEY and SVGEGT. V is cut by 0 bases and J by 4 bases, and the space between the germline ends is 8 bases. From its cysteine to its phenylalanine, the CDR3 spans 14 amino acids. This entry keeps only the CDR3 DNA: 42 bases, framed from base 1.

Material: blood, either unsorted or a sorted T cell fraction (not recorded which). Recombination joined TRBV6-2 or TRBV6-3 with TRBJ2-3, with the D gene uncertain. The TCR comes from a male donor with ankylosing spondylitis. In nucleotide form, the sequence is TGTGCCAGCAGTTACTCGACGGGCCCAGATACGCAGTATTTT. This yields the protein CASSYSTGPDTQYF.